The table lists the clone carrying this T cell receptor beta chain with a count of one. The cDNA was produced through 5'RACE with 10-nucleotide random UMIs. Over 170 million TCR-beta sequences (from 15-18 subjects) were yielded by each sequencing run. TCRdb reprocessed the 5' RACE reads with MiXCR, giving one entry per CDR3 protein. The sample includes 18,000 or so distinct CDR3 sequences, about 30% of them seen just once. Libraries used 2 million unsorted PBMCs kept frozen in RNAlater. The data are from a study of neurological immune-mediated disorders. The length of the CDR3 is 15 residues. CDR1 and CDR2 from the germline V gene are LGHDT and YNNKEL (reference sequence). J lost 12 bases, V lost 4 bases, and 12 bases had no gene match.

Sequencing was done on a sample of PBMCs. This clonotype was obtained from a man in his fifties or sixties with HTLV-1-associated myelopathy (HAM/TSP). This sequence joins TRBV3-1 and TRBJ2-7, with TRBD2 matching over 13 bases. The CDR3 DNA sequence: TGTGCCAGCAGCCCGACCCAAACTAGCGGGAGGGGCCTGTACTTC. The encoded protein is CASSPTQTSGRGLYF.